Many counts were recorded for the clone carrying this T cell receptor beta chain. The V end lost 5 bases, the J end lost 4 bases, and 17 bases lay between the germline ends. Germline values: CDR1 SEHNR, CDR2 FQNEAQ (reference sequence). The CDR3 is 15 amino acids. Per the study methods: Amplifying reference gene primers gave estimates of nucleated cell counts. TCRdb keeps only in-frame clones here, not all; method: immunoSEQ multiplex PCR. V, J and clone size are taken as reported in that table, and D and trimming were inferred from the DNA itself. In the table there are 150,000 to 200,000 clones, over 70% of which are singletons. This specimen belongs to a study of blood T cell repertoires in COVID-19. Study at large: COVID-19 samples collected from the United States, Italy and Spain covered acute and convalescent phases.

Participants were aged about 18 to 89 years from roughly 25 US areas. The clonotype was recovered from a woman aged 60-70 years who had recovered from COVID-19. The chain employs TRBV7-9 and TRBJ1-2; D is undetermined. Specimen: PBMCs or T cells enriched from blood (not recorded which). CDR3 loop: CASSPSGERSYGYTF. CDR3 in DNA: TGTGCCAGCAGCCCCTCGGGAGAGAGGTCCTATGGCTACACCTTC. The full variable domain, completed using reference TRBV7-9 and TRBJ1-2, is DTGVSQNPRHKITKRGQNVTFRCDPISEHNRLYWYRQTLGQGPEFLTYFQNEAQLEKSRLLSDRFSAERPKGSFSTLEIQRTEQGDSAMYLCASSPSGERSYGYTFGSGTRLTVV.